This TCR beta chain was observed in a study of cytomegalovirus exposure and HLA in healthy donors. Across the study: There were 75 million to 95 million unique TCRs (from HLA-typed donors) in an early data release.

It was with 60 Vbeta and 13 Jbeta primers that the PCR ran. TCRdb's table, derived via immunoSEQ multiplex PCR, lists solely in-frame clones and lacks some. The repertoire holds roughly 100,000 clones, with 81% as singletons. This CDR3 has 14 amino acids. CDR1 LNHNV and CDR2 YYDKDF come from the germline V gene (reference sequence). With 4 bases removed from V and 3 bases from J, the gap between germline ends came to 12 bases. This sequence was found in a human donor in good health. The sequenced sample was PBMCs. The chain joins TRBV15 to TRBJ1-2, with TRBD1 as a possible D gene (5 bases). CDR3 protein: CATSTGTRDYGYTF. The DNA for the CDR3 is TGTGCCACCAGCACAGGGACTAGAGACTATGGCTACACCTTC.